Shown below are 10 T cell receptor beta chains from a single sample sequenced in a study of beta chain features in type 1 diabetes. Their recognized antigens are unknown. The study, taken as a whole, reports: People with Type 1 diabetes carried modestly yet significantly shorter TCRB CDR3s in all four CD4+ subsets.

Reverse transcription of all isolated RNA meant that expressed TCRB transcripts were sequenced. Sequenced by immunoSEQ multiplex PCR; TCRdb stores in-frame clones only, minus some. The sample lists around 160,000 clones, roughly 63% seen once, with 0.08% to 0.095% in the top ten. The sample comprised naive CD4+ T cells from blood. Receptor source: a man younger than 45 with type 1 diabetes.

In DNA form, the CDR3 reads TGCAGCGTTGAGGACAGCGCTGGGGCCAACGTCCTGACTTTC. It specifies CSVEDSAGANVLTF. This chain links TRBV29-1 with TRBJ2-6; D might be TRBD1 (6 bases). Trimming stripped 3 bases from V and 2 bases from J, with 8 bases between. The CDR3 runs 14 residues. CDR1 and CDR2 (germline): SQVTM, ANQGSEA.

The gene calls are TRBV30 and TRBJ1-5, with D possibly matching TRBD1 (5 bases). The CDR3 has 12 amino acids. The V gene's germline CDR1 is GTSNPN and CDR2 SVGIG (reference sequence). Trimming left V 5 bases short and J 6 bases short, with 11 bases between. CDR3 nucleotide sequence: TGTGCCTGGGACAGTGTAGGTCAGCCCCAGCATTTT. Residues: CAWDSVGQPQHF.

This clone was counted a few times. V usage is TRBV5-6 and J usage is TRBJ2-3, with D possibly being TRBD1 (6 bases). V was cut by 0 bases and J by 0 bases, with 11 bases left in between. The CDR3 covers 16 residues. Germline V gene data show CDR1 as SGHDT and CDR2 as YYEEEE. The CDR3 sequence: CASSLAVDRSTDTQYF. DNA for the CDR3: TGTGCCAGCAGCTTGGCCGTTGACAGGAGCACAGATACGCAGTATTTT.

J is TRBJ2-3 and V is TRBV9, with D hard to call. The CDR3 has 13 amino acids. Deletions cut 4 bases from V and 4 bases from J, with 10 bases between. Germline V CDR1 and CDR2: SGDLS, YYNGEE. Here the CDR3 reads CASSLEDADTQYF. The CDR3 bases are TGTGCCAGCAGCCTAGAAGATGCAGATACGCAGTATTTT.

This rearrangement joins TRBV29-1 to TRBJ1-5, with D perhaps TRBD1 (6 bases). The V end lost 5 bases, the J end lost 5 bases, and 10 bases lay between the germline ends. Germline loops: CDR1 SQVTM, CDR2 ANQGSEA. This CDR3 region has 12 residues. As DNA, the CDR3 is TGCAGCGTTTCGGACAGAGATCAGCCCCAGCATTTT. Translating it yields CSVSDRDQPQHF.

This clone was seen more than once but under ten times. V gene TRBV23-1 combines with J gene TRBJ2-3, with TRBD1 matching over 7 bases. TRBV23-1 is treated as an ORF (open reading frame) with a function not yet certain. CDR3 length: 18 amino acids. Trimming removed 0 bases from V and 0 bases from J; junction bases left unmatched: 9. In nucleotides, the CDR3 is TGCGCCAGCAGTCAATCGATGACAGGGTCGTCTAGCACAGATACGCAGTATTTT. Protein product: CASSQSMTGSSSTDTQYF.

A few counts support this clone. The chain combines TRBV7-9 with TRBJ2-7, with TRBD2 matching 7 bases. The CDR3 extends over 14 amino acids. J gave up 2 bases and V 2 bases, and 3 bases lay outside the gene matches. The germline gives CDR1 SEHNR, CDR2 FQNEAQ (reference sequence). The CDR3 here is CASSLLGGAYEQYF. CDR3 in DNA: TGTGCCAGCAGCTTATTGGGAGGGGCCTACGAGCAGTACTTC.

The table lists this clone with a count of one. This chain connects TRBV29-1 to TRBJ1-5; 7 bases are shared with TRBD1. There are 14 residues in the CDR3. V lost 5 bases and J lost 0; bases outside the gene matches: 4. The germline V gene has CDR1 SQVTM and CDR2 ANQGSEA. The CDR3 region has the DNA TGCAGCGTTACGACAGGGATTAGCAATCAGCCCCAGCATTTT. Amino acid sequence: CSVTTGISNQPQHF.

V gene TRBV4-1 combines with J gene TRBJ2-3; 8 positions match TRBD2. Germline V gene sequence: CDR1 MGHRA, CDR2 YSYEKL. There are 15 residues in the CDR3. V lost 3 bases, J lost 2 bases, and 4 bases stayed unmatched. CDR3 residues: CASSQGSGITDTQYF. In nucleotides, the CDR3 is TGCGCCAGCAGCCAGGGTAGCGGGATCACAGATACGCAGTATTTT.

This clone was observed a single time. The chain is built from TRBV5-1 and TRBJ2-3; no firm D call. Per germline, CDR1 SGHRS and CDR2 YFSETQ. Between the trimmed V and J ends, which lost 1 base and 0 bases, there was a span of 9 bases. The CDR3 runs 15 residues. Here the CDR3 reads CASSLSLASTDTQYF. CDR3 nucleotides: TGCGCCAGCAGCTTGTCACTGGCTAGCACAGATACGCAGTATTTT.